The present T cell receptor (beta chain) was sequenced within a study of neurological immune-mediated disorders. Germline V CDR1 and CDR2: MNHEY, SMNVEV (reference sequence). J was trimmed by 0 bases and V by 6 bases; bases with no gene match: 5. CDR3 size: 14 residues. This clonotype was picked up many times. The making of cDNA relied on 5'RACE with 10-nucleotide random UMIs. TCRdb reprocessed the 5' RACE reads with MiXCR, giving one entry per CDR3 protein. The sample comprises roughly 89,000 distinct CDR3 sequences, about 2.5% of which are singletons, and 0.95% to 1.3% rests with the top ten. The chain is built from TRBV27 and TRBJ2-7; 7 nucleotides match TRBD2. Sample: PBMCs. This clonotype was obtained from a woman aged 25 to 39 with multiple sclerosis. The CDR3 DNA reads TGTGCCAGCAGAAAAGCGGGATACTCCTACGAGCAGTACTTC. It codes for CASRKAGYSYEQYF.